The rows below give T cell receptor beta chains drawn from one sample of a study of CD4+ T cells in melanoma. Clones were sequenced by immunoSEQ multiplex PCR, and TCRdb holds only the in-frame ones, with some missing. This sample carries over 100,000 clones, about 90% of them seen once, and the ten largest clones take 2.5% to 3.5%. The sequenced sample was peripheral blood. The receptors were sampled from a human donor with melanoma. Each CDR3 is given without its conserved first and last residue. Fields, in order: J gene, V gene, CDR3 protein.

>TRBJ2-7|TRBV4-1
ASSQVSGLSSYEQY
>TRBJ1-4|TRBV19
ASSTGQGKGKLF
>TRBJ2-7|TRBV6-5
ASSYSGGRAYEQY
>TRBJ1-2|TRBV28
ASSWETYGYT
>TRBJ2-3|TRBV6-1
ATNRDGHTDTQY
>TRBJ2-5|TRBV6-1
ASSERTQY
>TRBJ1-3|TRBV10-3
AISSTGDSGNTIY
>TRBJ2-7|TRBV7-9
ASSSVQGFSEQY
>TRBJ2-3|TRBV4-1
ASSLGTSGGDTQY
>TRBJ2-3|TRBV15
ATSRDSYGADTQY
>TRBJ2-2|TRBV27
ASSRDRVSGELF
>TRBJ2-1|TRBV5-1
ASSLASTSGGLYNEQF
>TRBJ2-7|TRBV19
ASSMKVEFSYEQY
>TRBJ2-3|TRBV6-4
ASSDSTGGLPQY
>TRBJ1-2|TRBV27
ASSKSDRNYGYT
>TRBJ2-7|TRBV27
ASSLGTSWREQY
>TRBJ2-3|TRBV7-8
ASSLQPSGPLEDTQY
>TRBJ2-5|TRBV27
ASSLTSGRAGGKETQY
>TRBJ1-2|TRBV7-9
ASSVTKDIGYT
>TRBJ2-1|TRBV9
ASSSTPGLAGNNEQF
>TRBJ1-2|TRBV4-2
ASSQVPTGYYGYT
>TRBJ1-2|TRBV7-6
ASSLFQTSPSGYT
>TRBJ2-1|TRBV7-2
ASTRGGSGNEQF
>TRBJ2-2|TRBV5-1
ASSLASKGELF
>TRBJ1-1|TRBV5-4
ASSPGLLNTEAF
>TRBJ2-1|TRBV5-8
ASSLGDREFNEQF
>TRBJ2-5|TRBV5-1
ASSLAGTSGETQY
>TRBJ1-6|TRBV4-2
ASSQNQGMHSPLH
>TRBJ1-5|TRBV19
ASSMRLGRSNQPQH
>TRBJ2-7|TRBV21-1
ASSMTGVAIYEQY
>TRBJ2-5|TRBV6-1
ASSKTGRQETQY
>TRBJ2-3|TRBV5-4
ASSLGIQEWQY
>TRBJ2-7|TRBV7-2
ASSLRGRAYEQY
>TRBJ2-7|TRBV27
ASSPTVGSVYEQY
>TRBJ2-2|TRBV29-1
SVGTTNTGELF
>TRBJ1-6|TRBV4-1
ASSQDQFGQYNSPLH
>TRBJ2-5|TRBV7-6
ASSPRETQY